This T cell receptor beta chain was sequenced for a study of cytomegalovirus exposure and HLA in healthy donors. Germline lookup yields CDR1 SGDLS and CDR2 YYNGEE. CDR3 length: 20 amino acids. The ends lost 6 bases at V and 2 bases at J; junction bases unmatched: 21. Here immunoSEQ multiplex PCR was the method, and the copy in TCRdb shows in-frame clones only, minus some. The sample includes a few hundred thousand clones, 70% to 90% seen only once; the top ten take around 0.84%. The chain uses TRBV9 and TRBJ2-4, with 9 bases fitting TRBD2. The sequence came from a woman aged 18-29 years in good health and CMV-seronegative. The specimen was PBMCs. CDR3 nucleotide sequence: TGTGCCAGCACCCCGGGCGCTAGCGGGAACTACCTTGGGACCAAAAACATTCAGTACTTC. Translation gives CASTPGASGNYLGTKNIQYF.